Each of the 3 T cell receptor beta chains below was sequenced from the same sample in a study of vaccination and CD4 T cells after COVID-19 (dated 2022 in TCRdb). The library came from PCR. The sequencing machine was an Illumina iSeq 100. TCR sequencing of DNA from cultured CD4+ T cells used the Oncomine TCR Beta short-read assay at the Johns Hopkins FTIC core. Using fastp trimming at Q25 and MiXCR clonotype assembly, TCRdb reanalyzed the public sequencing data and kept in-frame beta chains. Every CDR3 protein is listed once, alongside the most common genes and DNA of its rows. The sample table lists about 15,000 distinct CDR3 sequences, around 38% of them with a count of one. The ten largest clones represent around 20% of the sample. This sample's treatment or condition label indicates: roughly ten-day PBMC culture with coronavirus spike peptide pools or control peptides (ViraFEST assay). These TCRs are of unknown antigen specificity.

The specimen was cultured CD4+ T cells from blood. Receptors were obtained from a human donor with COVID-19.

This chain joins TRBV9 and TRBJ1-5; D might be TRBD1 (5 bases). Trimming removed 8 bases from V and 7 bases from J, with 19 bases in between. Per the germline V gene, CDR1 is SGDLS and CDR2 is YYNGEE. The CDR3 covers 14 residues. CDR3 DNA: TGTGCCAGTGCCCGGGGGGGGATGGGACAGCCCCAGCATTTT. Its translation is CASARGGMGQPQHF.

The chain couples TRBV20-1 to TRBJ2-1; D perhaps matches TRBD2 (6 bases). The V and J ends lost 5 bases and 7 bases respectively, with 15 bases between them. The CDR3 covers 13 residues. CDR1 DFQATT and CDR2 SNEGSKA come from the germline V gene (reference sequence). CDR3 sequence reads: CSAAGTRGNEQFF. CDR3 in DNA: TGCAGTGCTGCGGGGACGAGAGGGAATGAGCAGTTCTTC.

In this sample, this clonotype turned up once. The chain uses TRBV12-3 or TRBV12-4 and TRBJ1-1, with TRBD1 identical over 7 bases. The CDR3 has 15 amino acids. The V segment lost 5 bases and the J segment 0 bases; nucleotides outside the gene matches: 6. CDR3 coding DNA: TGTGCCAGCAGTAACCTGGGACAGCTGAACACTGAAGCTTTCTTT. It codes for CASSNLGQLNTEAFF.